A single sample is the source of the 24 T cell receptor beta chains below, sequenced in a study of OX40 agonist ivuxolimab in advanced cancers. Library generation was performed with the immunoSEQ multiplex PCR assay. The table comes from immuneACCESS by way of TCRdb, which keeps in-frame sequences with V and J called. Part of the clones is missing from these tables; in studies checked, under half for an unresolved V gene and the rest for unknown reasons. This sample is represented by some 67,000 clones; roughly 88% of them were singletons. The top ten hold 0.5% to 0.6% of the sample. The material was CD4+ or CD8+ T cells sorted from blood, obtained in a trial of the OX40 agonist ivuxolimab. Receptor source: an adult with an advanced solid tumor such as melanoma, head and neck, liver or kidney cancer.

The chain has TRBV5-1 and TRBJ2-5, with 8 positions matching TRBD2. J lost 0 bases, V lost 3 bases, and 13 bases had no gene match. The CDR3 loop spans 18 amino acids. Germline CDR1 is SGHRS and CDR2 is YFSETQ. CDR3 amino acids: CASSSRLAWGRYQETQYF. CDR3 bases: TGCGCCAGCAGCTCGAGACTAGCGTGGGGGAGGTACCAAGAGACCCAGTACTTC.

V usage is TRBV6-5 and J usage is TRBJ1-1; the D is unclear. The CDR3 loop spans 12 amino acids. Looked up from germline, CDR1 is MNHEY and CDR2 is SVGAGI. V was trimmed by 0 bases and J by 7 bases, leaving 6 bases between them. The CDR3 sequence: CASSYSEFEAFF. CDR3 in DNA: TGTGCCAGCAGTTACTCCGAGTTTGAAGCTTTCTTT.

V gene TRBV7-9 combines with J gene TRBJ2-1; weak D call: TRBD2 (6 bases). The CDR3 has 14 amino acids. Trimming stripped 5 bases from V and 4 bases from J, with 12 bases between. Per the germline V gene, CDR1 is SEHNR and CDR2 is FQNEAQ (reference sequence). CDR3 loop: CASSHAGGYNEQFF. CDR3 DNA: TGTGCCAGCAGCCACGCCGGGGGATACAATGAGCAGTTCTTC.

This chain joins TRBV30 and TRBJ1-1; possibly TRBD1 for D (5 bases). This CDR3 is 15 amino acids long. The V gene's germline CDR1 is GTSNPN and CDR2 SVGIG (reference sequence). With 3 bases removed from V and 1 base from J, the gap between germline ends came to 15 bases. The CDR3 nucleotides are TGTGCCTGGAGCAGATTTGAGACAGCGAACACTGAAGCTTTCTTT. This translates into CAWSRFETANTEAFF.

As DNA, the CDR3 is TGTGCCAGCACCGGGACGGTCGGAAAACTGTTTTTT. Translation: CASTGTVGKLFF. The rearrangement uses TRBV2 and TRBJ1-4; D is possibly TRBD1 (5 bases). Per the germline V gene, CDR1 is SNHLY and CDR2 is FYNNEI. With 7 bases removed from V and 10 bases from J, the gap between germline ends came to 13 bases. The CDR3 is 12 amino acids.

This chain uses TRBV4-2 with TRBJ2-3; D perhaps matches TRBD2 (6 bases). Germline CDR1 LGHNA, CDR2 YNFKEQ. V lost 4 bases to trimming and J lost 3 bases, with 14 bases between them. The CDR3 runs 15 residues. CDR3 sequence: CASSRRLEGTDTQYF. Here the CDR3 DNA reads TGTGCCAGCAGCCGTCGACTAGAGGGGACAGATACGCAGTATTTT.

This clone showed up just a few times. The chain has TRBV30 and TRBJ1-1; 9 bases align to TRBD1. V lost 4 bases, J lost 1 base, and 10 bases stayed unmatched. The CDR3 has 16 residues. CDR1 is GTSNPN and CDR2 is SVGIG in the germline V gene (reference sequence). The CDR3 DNA reads TGTGCCTGGATTCCGAAAACGGGACAGGGGAACACTGAAGCTTTCTTT. Residues: CAWIPKTGQGNTEAFF.

This sequence joins TRBV18 and TRBJ1-5, with TRBD1 matching over 7 bases. With V trimmed by 3 bases and J by 4 bases, 6 bases remained unmatched. The germline V gene encodes CDR1 KGHSH and CDR2 LQKENI. This CDR3 is 15 amino acids long. The CDR3 DNA reads TGTGCCAGCTCACCCGGGACAGTAAAAAATCAGCCCCAGCATTTT. Translation: CASSPGTVKNQPQHF.

CDR3 DNA: TGCGCCAGCAGCCCCCTTGGGCAGTGGGAGACCCAGTACTTC. It translates to CASSPLGQWETQYF. The rearrangement joins TRBV5-1 to TRBJ2-5; no definite D call. Germline CDR1 and CDR2: SGHRS and YFSETQ. This CDR3 comprises 14 residues. The ends were cut back, 4 bases at V and 5 bases at J, with 15 bases in the middle.

The chain uses TRBV2 and TRBJ1-3; tentatively, D is TRBD1 (6 bases). This CDR3 is 14 amino acids long. Germline assignment: CDR1 SNHLY and CDR2 FYNNEI. V shed 6 bases and J shed 0 bases, with 9 bases lying between them. CDR3 nucleotides: TGTGCCAGCAGGACAGGTTACTCTGGAAACACCATATATTTT. Translated: CASRTGYSGNTIYF.

The chain carries TRBV5-6 and TRBJ1-5; D is perhaps TRBD1 (6 bases). CDR1 is SGHDT, CDR2 YYEEEE, per germline. This CDR3 has 15 amino acids. Trimming removed 0 bases from V and 1 base from J, with 8 bases in between. The CDR3 loop is CASSLEGQSNQPQHF. CDR3 bases: TGTGCCAGCAGCTTGGAAGGACAGAGCAATCAGCCCCAGCATTTT.

In the case of this clone: The germline gene is not matched at one end of the junction; a read error may be the cause. The genes are TRBV7-7 and TRBJ2-5, with a possible D match to TRBD1 (9 bases). From germline, CDR1 is SSHAT and CDR2 FNYEAQ (reference sequence). CDR3 size: 15 residues. The CDR3 nucleotides read TGTGCTAGCAGCTTAGCGGGACAGGGACAAGAGACCCAGTACTTC. Amino acids: CASSLAGQGQETQYF.

The table lists this clone with a count of one. This chain joins TRBV28 and TRBJ2-7; TRBD2 is a possible D gene (5 bases). The CDR3 is 16 amino acids. V was trimmed by 4 bases and J by 3 bases, leaving 19 bases between them. The germline CDR1 and CDR2 sequences are MDHEN and SYDVKM. The CDR3 coding sequence is TGTGCCAGCAGTTCCTCGAGGGATGATTCTTACTACGAGCAGTACTTC. Residues: CASSSSRDDSYYEQYF. Full variable domain (remainder filled in from reference TRBV28 and TRBJ2-7): DVKVTQSSRYLVKRTGEKVFLECVQDMDHENMFWYRQDPGLGLRLIYFSYDVKMKEKGDIPEGYSVSREKKERFSLILESASTNQTSMYLCASSSSRDDSYYEQYFGPGTRLTVT.

This clone came up once. The gene calls are TRBV10-3 and TRBJ1-3; 9 bases line up with TRBD1. This CDR3 has 14 residues. V lost 6 bases and J lost 2; bases outside the gene matches: 2. Germline V gene sequence: CDR1 ENHRY, CDR2 SYGVKD. The DNA for the CDR3 is TGTGCCATCAGCCGACAGGGGGCTGGAAACACCATATATTTT. Translation: CAISRQGAGNTIYF.

This rearrangement joins TRBV5-4 to TRBJ1-2; tentative D call: TRBD1 (6 bases). The germline CDR1 and CDR2 sequences are SGHNT and YYREEE (reference sequence). Trimming pared 4 bases from V and 3 bases from J, leaving 16 bases between. The CDR3 sequence is 15 residues long. The DNA for the CDR3 is TGTGCCAGCAGCCCCCCTCGGACAGCCCACTATGGCTACACCTTC. Translated: CASSPPRTAHYGYTF.

The chain recombines TRBV5-6 with TRBJ1-2; no reliable D call. This CDR3 has 16 residues. CDR1 is SGHDT and CDR2 is YYEEEE in the germline V gene. V lost 4 bases and J 12 bases, leaving 28 bases between the germline ends. DNA for the CDR3: TGTGCCAGCAGCCCCATTTCATCGGGTCGAGGATGGAGGGACACCTTC. Amino acid sequence: CASSPISSGRGWRDTF.

The chain is built from TRBV4-1 and TRBJ1-6; D gene ambiguous. The germline V and J ends were trimmed by 1 base and 0 bases, with 4 bases remaining between them. This CDR3 has 15 amino acids. Germline assignment: CDR1 MGHRA and CDR2 YSYEKL. This CDR3 reads CASSQGHSYNSPLHF. Here the CDR3 DNA reads TGCGCCAGCAGCCAAGGCCACTCCTATAATTCACCCCTCCACTTT.

The J gene is TRBJ1-3, the V gene TRBV9; maybe TRBD1 (5 bases). Germline V gene data show CDR1 as SGDLS and CDR2 as YYNGEE. The V end lost 3 bases, the J end lost 0 bases, and 10 bases lay between the germline ends. This CDR3 is built from 15 residues. CDR3 bases: TGTGCCAGCAGCGAGACAGTTAGCTCTGGAAACACCATATATTTT. This sequence encodes CASSETVSSGNTIYF.

The rearrangement uses TRBV6-1 and TRBJ1-4, with D uncertain. This CDR3 comprises 11 residues. CDR1 and CDR2 (germline): MNHNS, SASEGT. V dropped 6 bases and J dropped 5 bases, with 4 bases sitting between them. The CDR3 DNA reads TGTGCCAGCAGCTTCAATGAAAAACTGTTTTTT. It yields the protein CASSFNEKLFF.

The rearrangement links TRBV5-1 to TRBJ2-1; possibly TRBD2 for D (7 bases). CDR3 size: 15 residues. V lost 0 bases to trimming and J lost 7 bases, with 14 bases between them. Germline CDR1 SGHRS, CDR2 YFSETQ. In DNA form, the CDR3 reads TGCGCCAGCAGCTTGGGTGGGGGGGCATTAAATGAGCAGTTCTTC. Protein: CASSLGGGALNEQFF.

The rearrangement joins TRBV6-1 to TRBJ1-2; unclear D gene. Trimming shortened V by 4 bases and J by 4 bases, and 7 bases separated the two germline ends. In germline, CDR1 is MNHNS, CDR2 SASEGT. There are 12 residues in the CDR3. The DNA for the CDR3 is TGTGCCAGCAGTGCCTCAGGCTATGGCTACACCTTC. It codes for CASSASGYGYTF.

The chain links TRBV5-1 to TRBJ2-3; D is perhaps TRBD1 (5 bases). Germline assignment: CDR1 SGHRS and CDR2 YFSETQ. V was pared by 6 bases and J by 1 base, with 9 bases between. The CDR3 spans 13 residues. The CDR3 protein is CASTLTGTDTQYF. In DNA, the CDR3 is TGCGCCAGCACCCTGACAGGCACAGATACGCAGTATTTT.

This clone was recorded only once. This sequence joins TRBV6-1 and TRBJ1-5; D may be TRBD1 (5 bases). The CDR3 is 17 amino acids. Germline CDR1 and CDR2: MNHNS and SASEGT. Trimming shortened V by 0 bases and J by 9 bases, and 21 bases separated the two germline ends. DNA for the CDR3: TGTGCCAGCAGTGAAGCGAGGGCAGGGCGAGTCTTTTGGCCCCAGCATTTT. Translated, it gives CASSEARAGRVFWPQHF.

The gene calls are TRBV19 and TRBJ1-5; D call uncertain. Germline assignment: CDR1 LNHDA and CDR2 SQIVND (reference sequence). The CDR3 spans 13 residues. The V and J ends lost 5 bases and 5 bases respectively, with 10 bases between them. The CDR3 loop is CASSDNPHQPQHF. The CDR3 region has the DNA TGTGCCAGTAGTGACAATCCTCATCAGCCCCAGCATTTT.